What follows is one T cell receptor (beta chain) and its context. The data belong to a study of shared clonotypes between healthy human individuals. The assay was immunoSEQ multiplex PCR, and TCRdb's table has in-frame clones only and misses some. The data hold more than 450,000 clones, with 79% observed a single time. Sample: PBMCs. The clonotype originates from a middle-aged woman in good health. Some clones in this sample may be carry-over from other donors' samples.

The CDR3: CAWSRGQGRGEKLFF. The CDR3 DNA reads TGTGCCTGGAGCCGAGGACAGGGGAGGGGTGAAAAACTGTTTTTT. V and J are TRBV30 and TRBJ1-4; 9 bases match TRBD1. From germline, CDR1 is GTSNPN and CDR2 SVGIG (reference sequence). V shed 3 bases, J shed 7 bases, and the junction held 9 bases outside the gene matches. This CDR3 is built from 15 residues.